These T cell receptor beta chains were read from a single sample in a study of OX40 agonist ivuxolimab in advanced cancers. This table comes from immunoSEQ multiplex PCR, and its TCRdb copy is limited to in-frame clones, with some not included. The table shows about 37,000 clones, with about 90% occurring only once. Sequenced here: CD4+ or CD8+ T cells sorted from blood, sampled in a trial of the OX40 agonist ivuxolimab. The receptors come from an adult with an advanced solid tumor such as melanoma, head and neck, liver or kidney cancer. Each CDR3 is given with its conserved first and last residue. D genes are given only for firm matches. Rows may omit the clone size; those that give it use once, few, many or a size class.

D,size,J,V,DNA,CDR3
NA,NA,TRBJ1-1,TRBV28,TGTGCCAGCAGTTCTCAGGTGTTTGGGGCCAGGGACACTGAAGCTTTCTTT,CASSSQVFGARDTEAFF
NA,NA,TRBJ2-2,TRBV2,TGTGCCAGCAGTGAAGGACACCCCGATACCGACAACACCGGGGAGCTGTTTTTT,CASSEGHPDTDNTGELFF
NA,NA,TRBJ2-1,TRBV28,TGTGCCAGCAGCTTTCCGGGGTGGCGGGACAGCCTATACAATGAGCAGTTCTTC,CASSFPGWRDSLYNEQFF
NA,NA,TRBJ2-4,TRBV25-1,TGTGCCAGCAGTTCTCCACCCGCACTAGGGAACATTCAGTACTTC,CASSSPPALGNIQYF
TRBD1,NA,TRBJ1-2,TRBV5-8,TGTGCCAGCAGCCCACCGTATGGGCAGGGGGACTACACCTTC,CASSPPYGQGDYTF
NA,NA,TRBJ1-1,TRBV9,TGTGCCAGCAGCGTAGGTAGGAACACTGAAGCTTTCTTT,CASSVGRNTEAFF
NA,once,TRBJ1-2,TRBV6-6,TGTGCCAGCAGTTACTCTAGGGTCTATGGCTACACCTTC,CASSYSRVYGYTF
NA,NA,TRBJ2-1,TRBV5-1,TGCGCCAGCAGCTTGTGGGACGGAACACACAATGAGCAGTTCTTC,CASSLWDGTHNEQFF
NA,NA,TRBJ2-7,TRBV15,TGTGCCACCAGCAGAGAGGAAGGGAACTACGAGCAGTACTTC,CATSREEGNYEQYF
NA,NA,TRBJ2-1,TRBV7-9,TGTGCCAGCACCCCACTGCAGTCGGAGGTTGGGTTCAATGAGCAGTTCTTC,CASTPLQSEVGFNEQFF
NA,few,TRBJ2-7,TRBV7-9,TGTGCCAGCAGAGGCTCCTACGAGCAGTACTTC,CASRGSYEQYF
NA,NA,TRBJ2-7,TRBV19,TGTGCCAGTAGCCGGGACAACTACGAGCAGTACTTC,CASSRDNYEQYF
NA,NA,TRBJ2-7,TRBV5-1,TGCGCCAGCAGCTTCGCGCAGGGTGACTACGAGCAGTACTTC,CASSFAQGDYEQYF
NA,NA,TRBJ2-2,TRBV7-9,TGTGCCCCCGTGGCGGAACGGAACACCGGGGAGCTGTTTTTT,CAPVAERNTGELFF
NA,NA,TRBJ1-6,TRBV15,TGTGCCACCAGCCCCCGAGCGGTCGGCTACGGCTCACCCCTCCACTTT,CATSPRAVGYGSPLHF
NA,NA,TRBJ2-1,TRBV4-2,TGTGCCAGCAGCCAAGGGGCAGTCAATGAGCAGTTCTTC,CASSQGAVNEQFF